The source of this T cell receptor beta chain is a study of control samples from healthy donors and cancer patients. Sequencing was performed with immunoSEQ multiplex PCR; in TCRdb, only in-frame clones are kept and a portion is missing. The sample records around 53,000 clones, 87% being singletons. The material sequenced was PBMCs. This receptor was obtained from a man between 60 and 70 years old with head and neck cancer.

The CDR3, as DNA: TGCGCCAGCAGCCCGGACAGGGAAAACATTCAGTACTTC. Its translation is CASSPDRENIQYF. The V call is TRBV5-1, the J call TRBJ2-4; TRBD1 matches at 8 bases. From germline, CDR1 is SGHRS and CDR2 YFSETQ. The CDR3 has 13 residues. Unmatched junction bases numbered 2, after V lost 4 bases and J lost 5 bases. The full variable domain, completed using reference TRBV5-1 and TRBJ2-4, is KAGVTQTPRYLIKTRGQQVTLSCSPISGHRSVSWYQQTPGQGLQFLFEYFSETQRNKGNFPGRFSGRQFSNSRSEMNVSTLELGDSALYLCASSPDRENIQYFGAGTRLSVL.